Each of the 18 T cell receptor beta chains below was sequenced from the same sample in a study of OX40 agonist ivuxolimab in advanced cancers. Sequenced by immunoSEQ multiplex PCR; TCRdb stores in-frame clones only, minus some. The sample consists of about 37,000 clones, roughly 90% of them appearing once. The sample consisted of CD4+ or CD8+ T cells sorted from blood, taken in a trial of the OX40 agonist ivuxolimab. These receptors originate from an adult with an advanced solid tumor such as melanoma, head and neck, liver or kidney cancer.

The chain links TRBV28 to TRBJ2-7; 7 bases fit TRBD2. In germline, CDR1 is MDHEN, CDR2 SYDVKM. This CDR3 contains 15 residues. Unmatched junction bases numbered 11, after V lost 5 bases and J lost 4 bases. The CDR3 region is CASSPLAVRTYEQYF. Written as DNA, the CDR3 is TGTGCCAGCAGTCCGCTAGCGGTGCGGACTTACGAGCAGTACTTC.

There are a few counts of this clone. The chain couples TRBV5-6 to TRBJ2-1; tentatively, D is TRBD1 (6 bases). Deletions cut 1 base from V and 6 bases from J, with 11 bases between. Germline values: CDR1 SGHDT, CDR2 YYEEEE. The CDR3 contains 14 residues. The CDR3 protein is CASSLTGSVNEQFF. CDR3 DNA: TGTGCCAGCAGCTTGACAGGGTCAGTCAATGAGCAGTTCTTC. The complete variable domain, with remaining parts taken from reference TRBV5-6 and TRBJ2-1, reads DAGVTQSPTHLIKTRGQQVTLRCSPKSGHDTVSWYQQALGQGPQFIFQYYEEEERQRGNFPDRFSGHQFPNYSSELNVNALLLGDSALYLCASSLTGSVNEQFFGPGTRLTVL.

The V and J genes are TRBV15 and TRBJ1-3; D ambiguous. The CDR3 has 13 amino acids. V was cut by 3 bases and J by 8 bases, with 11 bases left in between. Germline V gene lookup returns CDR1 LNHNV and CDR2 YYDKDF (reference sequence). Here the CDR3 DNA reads TGTGCCACCAGCAGCTCATGGAGGGACACCATATATTTT. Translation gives CATSSSWRDTIYF.

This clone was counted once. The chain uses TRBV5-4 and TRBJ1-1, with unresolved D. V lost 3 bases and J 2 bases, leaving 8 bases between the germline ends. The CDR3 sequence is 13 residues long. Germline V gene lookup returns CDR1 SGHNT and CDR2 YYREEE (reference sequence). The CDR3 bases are TGTGCCAGCAGCTGGTCCAGTAACACTGAAGCTTTCTTT. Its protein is CASSWSSNTEAFF.

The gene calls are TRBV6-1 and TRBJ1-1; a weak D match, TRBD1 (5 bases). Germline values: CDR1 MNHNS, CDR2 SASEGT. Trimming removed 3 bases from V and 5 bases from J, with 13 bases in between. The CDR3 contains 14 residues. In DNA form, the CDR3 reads TGTGCCAGCAGTGACGGTCCAGGGATAACTGAAGCTTTCTTT. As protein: CASSDGPGITEAFF.

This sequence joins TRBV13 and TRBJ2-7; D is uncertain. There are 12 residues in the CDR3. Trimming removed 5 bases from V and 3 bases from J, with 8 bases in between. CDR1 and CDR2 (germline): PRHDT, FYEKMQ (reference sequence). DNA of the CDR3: TGTGCCAGCAGCCTCCTAGGCTACGAGCAGTACTTC. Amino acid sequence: CASSLLGYEQYF.

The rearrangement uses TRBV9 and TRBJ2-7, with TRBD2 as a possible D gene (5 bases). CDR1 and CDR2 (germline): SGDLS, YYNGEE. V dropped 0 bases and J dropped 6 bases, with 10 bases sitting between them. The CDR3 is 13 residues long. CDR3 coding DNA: TGTGCCAGCAGCGTAGAAGGCGAGGGCGAGCAGTACTTC. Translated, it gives CASSVEGEGEQYF.

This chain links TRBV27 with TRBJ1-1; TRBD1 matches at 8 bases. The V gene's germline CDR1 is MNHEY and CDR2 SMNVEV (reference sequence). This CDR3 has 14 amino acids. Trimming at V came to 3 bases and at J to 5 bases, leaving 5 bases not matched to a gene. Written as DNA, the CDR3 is TGTGCCAGCAGTTTCACAGGGGGGACGACTGAAGCTTTCTTT. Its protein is CASSFTGGTTEAFF.

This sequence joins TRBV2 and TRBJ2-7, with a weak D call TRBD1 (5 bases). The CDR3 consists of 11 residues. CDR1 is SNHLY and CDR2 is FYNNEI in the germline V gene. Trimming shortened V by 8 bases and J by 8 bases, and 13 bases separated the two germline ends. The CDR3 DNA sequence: TGTGCCAGCCTAGGGGCGAGGAAGCAGTACTTC. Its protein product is CASLGARKQYF. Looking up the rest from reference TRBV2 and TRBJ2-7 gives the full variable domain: EPEVTQTPSHQVTQMGQEVILRCVPISNHLYFYWYRQILGQKVEFLVSFYNNEISEKSEIFDDQFSVERPDGSNFTLKIRSTKLEDSAMYFCASLGARKQYFGPGTRLTVT.

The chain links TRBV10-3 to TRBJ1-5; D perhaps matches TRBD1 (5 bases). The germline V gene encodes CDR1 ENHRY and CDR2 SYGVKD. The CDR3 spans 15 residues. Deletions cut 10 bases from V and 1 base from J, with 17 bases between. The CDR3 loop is CATSPDIRSNQPQHF. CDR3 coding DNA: TGTGCCACCAGCCCGGACATAAGGAGCAATCAGCCCCAGCATTTT.

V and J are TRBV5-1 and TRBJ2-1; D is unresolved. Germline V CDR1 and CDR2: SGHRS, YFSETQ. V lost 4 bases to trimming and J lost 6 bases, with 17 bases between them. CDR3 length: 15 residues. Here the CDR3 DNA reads TGCGCCAGCAGCATCCTCCCTAGGATCGGCAATGAGCAGTTCTTC. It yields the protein CASSILPRIGNEQFF. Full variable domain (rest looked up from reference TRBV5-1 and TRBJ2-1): KAGVTQTPRYLIKTRGQQVTLSCSPISGHRSVSWYQQTPGQGLQFLFEYFSETQRNKGNFPGRFSGRQFSNSRSEMNVSTLELGDSALYLCASSILPRIGNEQFFGPGTRLTVL.

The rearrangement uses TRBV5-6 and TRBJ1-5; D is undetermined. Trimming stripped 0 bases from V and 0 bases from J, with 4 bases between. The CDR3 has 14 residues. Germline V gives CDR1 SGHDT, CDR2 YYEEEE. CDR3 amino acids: CASSLAYSNQPQHF. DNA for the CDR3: TGTGCCAGCAGCTTGGCGTATAGCAATCAGCCCCAGCATTTT.

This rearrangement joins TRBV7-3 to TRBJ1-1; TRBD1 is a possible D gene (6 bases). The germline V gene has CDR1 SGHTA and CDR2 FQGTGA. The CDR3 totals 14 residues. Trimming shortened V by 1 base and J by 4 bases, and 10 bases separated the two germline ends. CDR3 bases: TGTGCCAGCAGCTTAATAGGGGGTGGCACTGAAGCTTTCTTT. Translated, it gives CASSLIGGGTEAFF.

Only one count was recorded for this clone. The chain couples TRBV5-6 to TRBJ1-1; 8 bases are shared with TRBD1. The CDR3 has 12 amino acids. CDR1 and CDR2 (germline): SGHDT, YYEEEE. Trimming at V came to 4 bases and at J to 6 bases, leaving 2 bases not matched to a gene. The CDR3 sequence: CASSMTGAEAFF. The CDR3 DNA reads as TGTGCCAGCAGCATGACAGGGGCTGAAGCTTTCTTT.

The CDR3 sequence: CASSDQGSGTEAFF. CDR3 coding DNA: TGCGCCAGCAGTGATCAGGGTTCAGGCACTGAAGCTTTCTTT. The chain combines TRBV10-2 with TRBJ1-1, with D possibly TRBD1 on 5 matching bases. Per the germline V gene, CDR1 is WSHSY and CDR2 is SAAADI. V lost 3 bases and J lost 4, with 12 bases in between. The CDR3 length is 14 residues.

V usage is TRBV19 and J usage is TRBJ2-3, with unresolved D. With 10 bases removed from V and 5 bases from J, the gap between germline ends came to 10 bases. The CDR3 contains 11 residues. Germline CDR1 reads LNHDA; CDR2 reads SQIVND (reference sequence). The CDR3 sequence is CATDTKDTQYF. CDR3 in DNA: TGTGCCACCGATACCAAAGATACGCAGTATTTT.

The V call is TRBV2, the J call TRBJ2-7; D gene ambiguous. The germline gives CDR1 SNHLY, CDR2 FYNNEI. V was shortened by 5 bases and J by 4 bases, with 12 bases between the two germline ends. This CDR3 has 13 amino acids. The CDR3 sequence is CASSSVSRYEQYF. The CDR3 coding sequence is TGTGCCAGCAGTTCGGTAAGCAGGTACGAGCAGTACTTC.

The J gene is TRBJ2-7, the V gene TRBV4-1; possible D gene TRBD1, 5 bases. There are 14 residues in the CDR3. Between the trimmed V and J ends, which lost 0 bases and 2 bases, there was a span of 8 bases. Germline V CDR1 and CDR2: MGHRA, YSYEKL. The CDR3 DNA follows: TGCGCCAGCAGCCAAGATCAGGGTACCTACGAGCAGTACTTC. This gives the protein CASSQDQGTYEQYF.